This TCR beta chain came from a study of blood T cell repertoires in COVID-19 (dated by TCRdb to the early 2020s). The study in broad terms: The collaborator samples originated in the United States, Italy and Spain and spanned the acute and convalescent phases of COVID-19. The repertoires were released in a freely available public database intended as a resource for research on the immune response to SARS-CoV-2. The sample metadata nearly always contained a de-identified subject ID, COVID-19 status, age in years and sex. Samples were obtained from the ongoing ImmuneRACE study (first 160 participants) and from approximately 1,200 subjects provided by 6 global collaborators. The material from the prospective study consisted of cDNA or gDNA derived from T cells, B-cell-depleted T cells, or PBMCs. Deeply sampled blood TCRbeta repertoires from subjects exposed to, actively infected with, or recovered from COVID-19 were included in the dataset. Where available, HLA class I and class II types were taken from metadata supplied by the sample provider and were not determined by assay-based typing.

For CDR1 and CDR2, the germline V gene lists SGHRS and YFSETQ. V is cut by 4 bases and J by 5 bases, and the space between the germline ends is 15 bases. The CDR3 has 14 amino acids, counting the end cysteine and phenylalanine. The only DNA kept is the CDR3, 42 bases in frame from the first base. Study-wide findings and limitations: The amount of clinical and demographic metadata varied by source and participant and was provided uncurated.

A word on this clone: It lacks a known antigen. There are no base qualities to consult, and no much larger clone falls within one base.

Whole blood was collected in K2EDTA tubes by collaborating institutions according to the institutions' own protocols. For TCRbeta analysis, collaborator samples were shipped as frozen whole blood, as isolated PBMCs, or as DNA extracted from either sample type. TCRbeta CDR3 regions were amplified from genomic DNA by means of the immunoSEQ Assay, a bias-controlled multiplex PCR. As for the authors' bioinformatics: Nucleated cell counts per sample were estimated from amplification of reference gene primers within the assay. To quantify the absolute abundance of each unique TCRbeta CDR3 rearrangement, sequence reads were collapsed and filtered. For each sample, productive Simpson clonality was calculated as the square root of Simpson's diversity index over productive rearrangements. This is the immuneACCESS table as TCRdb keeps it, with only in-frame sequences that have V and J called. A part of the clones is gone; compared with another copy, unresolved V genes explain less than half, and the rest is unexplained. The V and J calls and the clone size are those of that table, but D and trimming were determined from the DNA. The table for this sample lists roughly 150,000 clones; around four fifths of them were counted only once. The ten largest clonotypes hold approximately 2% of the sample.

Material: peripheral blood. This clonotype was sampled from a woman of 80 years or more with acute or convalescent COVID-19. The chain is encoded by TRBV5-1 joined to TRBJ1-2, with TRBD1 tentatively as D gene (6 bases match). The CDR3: CASSDRQDDYGYTF. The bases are TGCGCCAGCAGCGACCGACAGGACGATTATGGCTACACCTTC.